This T cell receptor (beta chain) was identified during a study of vaccination and CD4 T cells after COVID-19. Study-wide context: Post-COVID sampling occurred a median approximately 93 days after diagnosis (range 35 to 161). Overlapping spike peptides served as the stimulus for the cells. These peptides came from SARS-CoV-2 and from the common cold coronaviruses HCoV-NL63, HCoV-OC43 and HCoV-229E.

Remarks on this clonotype: The antigen remains unidentified.

Treatment reported: roughly 10-day PBMC culture with coronavirus spike peptide pools or control peptides (ViraFEST assay). These CD4+ T cells came from an unexposed donor, sampled before the COVID-19 pandemic (2011-2018). TCRs were sequenced by ViraFEST after antigen-specific T cells had been expanded with peptide pools. Scientists ran DNA taken from cultured CD4+ T cells through the Oncomine TCR Beta short-read assay for sequencing. The authors extracted genomic DNA from cultured CD4+ T cells. In TCRdb, the PCR reads were re-called with MiXCR into one record per CDR3 protein. The table has thousands of distinct CDR3 sequences, around 30% seen once; the top ten hold roughly 25%. The V gene end was trimmed by 0 bases and the J gene end by 5 bases; junction bases not matched to a gene: 7. The CDR3 length is 16 residues. In germline, CDR1 is GTSNPN, CDR2 SVGIG (reference sequence).

The source is a human donor in good health. V and J are TRBV30 and TRBJ2-5; 12 nucleotides line up with TRBD1. The sample taken for sequencing was CD4+ T cells from blood, cultured in vitro. The CDR3, as DNA: TGTGCCTGGAGTGTAGGGGGGGACAGGGGGCATGAGACCCAGTACTTC. This codes for CAWSVGGDRGHETQYF.